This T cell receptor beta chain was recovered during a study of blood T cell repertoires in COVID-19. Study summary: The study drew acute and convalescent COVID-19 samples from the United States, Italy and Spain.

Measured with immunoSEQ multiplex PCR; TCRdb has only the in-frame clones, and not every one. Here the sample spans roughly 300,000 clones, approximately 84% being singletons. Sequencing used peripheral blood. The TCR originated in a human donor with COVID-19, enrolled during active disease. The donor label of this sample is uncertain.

The CDR3 coding sequence is TGTGCCAGCGGTAGAGAGCAGTTCTTC. Protein product: CASGREQFF. This sequence joins TRBV27 and TRBJ2-1; D remains ambiguous. The V end was cut by 8 bases, the J end by 10 bases, with 6 bases between. Germline lookup yields CDR1 MNHEY and CDR2 SMNVEV (reference sequence). There are 9 residues in the CDR3.